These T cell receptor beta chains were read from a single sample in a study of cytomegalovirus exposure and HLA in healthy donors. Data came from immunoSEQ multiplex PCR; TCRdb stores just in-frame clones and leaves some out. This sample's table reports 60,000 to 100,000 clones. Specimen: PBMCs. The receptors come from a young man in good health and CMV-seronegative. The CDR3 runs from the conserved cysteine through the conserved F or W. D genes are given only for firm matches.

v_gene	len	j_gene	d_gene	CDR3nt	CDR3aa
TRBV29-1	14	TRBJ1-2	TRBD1	TGCAGCGTGGCCATCACAGGGGGCAGTCTTGGCTACACCTTC	CSVAITGGSLGYTF
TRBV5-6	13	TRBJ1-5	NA	TGTGCCAGCAGCCTTAAGGCGGGTTCGCGCGTGAATTTT	CASSLKAGSRVNF
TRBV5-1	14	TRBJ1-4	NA	TGCGCCAGCAGCGCTGTCCAGGGTCCCGAAAAACTGTTTTTT	CASSAVQGPEKLFF
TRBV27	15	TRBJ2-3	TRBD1	TGTGCCAGCAGTTTGACAGGGATCGAAGCAGATACGCAGTATTTT	CASSLTGIEADTQYF
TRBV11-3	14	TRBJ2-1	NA	TGTGCCAGCAGCTTAGAAGCTCGTAACGATGAGCAGTTCTTC	CASSLEARNDEQFF
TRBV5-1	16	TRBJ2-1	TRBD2	TGCGCCAGCAGCTTGACCGGGACTAGCGACTACAATGAGCAGTTCTTC	CASSLTGTSDYNEQFF
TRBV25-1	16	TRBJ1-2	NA	TGTGCCAGCAGTGAATCAAGGGGAATGGGTAACTATGGCTACACCTTC	CASSESRGMGNYGYTF
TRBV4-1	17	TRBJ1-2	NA	TGCGCCAGCAGCCAAGGGGGCGCTTATGGTAATAACTATGGCTACACCTTC	CASSQGGAYGNNYGYTF
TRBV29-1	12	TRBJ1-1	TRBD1	TGCAGCGGGCTGTTTCAGGGGGCCACAGCTTTCTTT	CSGLFQGATAFF
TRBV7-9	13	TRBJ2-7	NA	TGTGCCAGCCTCCTCGAGGGCCCCTACGAGCAGTACTTC	CASLLEGPYEQYF
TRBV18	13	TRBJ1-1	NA	TGTGCCAGCTCACCACCGTCGAGCACTGAAGCTTTCTTT	CASSPPSSTEAFF
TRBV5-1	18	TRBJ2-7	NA	TGCGCCAGCAGCACCCATAGAGGGGGAATAGTATCGGCGGGCGAGCAGTACTTC	CASSTHRGGIVSAGEQYF
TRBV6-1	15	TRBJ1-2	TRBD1	TGTGCCAGCAGAGCCGGGACAGGGGGATTCTATGGCTACACCTTC	CASRAGTGGFYGYTF
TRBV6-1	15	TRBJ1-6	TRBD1	TGTGCCAGCAGTGTAGCCGGGACAGGTTATTCACCCCTCCACTTT	CASSVAGTGYSPLHF
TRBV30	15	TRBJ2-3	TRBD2	TGTGCCTGGAGCGCGGGACTAGCGGTACAGGGCGCGCAGTATTTT	CAWSAGLAVQGAQYF
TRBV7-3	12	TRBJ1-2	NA	TGTGCCAGCAGCTTAATGGGAGTGAGCTACACCTTC	CASSLMGVSYTF
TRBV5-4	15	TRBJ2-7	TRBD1	TGTGCCAGCAGCCCCCCCGGGGACAGGGGGAACGAGCAGTACTTC	CASSPPGDRGNEQYF
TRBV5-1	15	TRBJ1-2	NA	TGCGCCAGCAGCTTGGGGAGCAGCAACTTTTATGGCTACACCTTC	CASSLGSSNFYGYTF
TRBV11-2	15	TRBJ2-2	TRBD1	TGTGCCAGCAGCGTCCAGGGGGCTTACACCGGGGAGCTGTTTTTT	CASSVQGAYTGELFF
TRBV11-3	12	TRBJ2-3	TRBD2	TGTGCCAGCAGCCGGGACTACGGTACGCAGTATTTT	CASSRDYGTQYF
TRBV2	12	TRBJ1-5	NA	TGTGCCAGCAGTGACGGGAGTCAGCCCCAGCATTTT	CASSDGSQPQHF
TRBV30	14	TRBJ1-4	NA	TGTGCCTGGAGCGAGGGGACAAGTAATGAAAAACTGTTTTTT	CAWSEGTSNEKLFF
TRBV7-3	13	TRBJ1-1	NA	TGTGCCAGCAGCTTATCAGGTCGGTCAGAAGCTTTCTTT	CASSLSGRSEAFF
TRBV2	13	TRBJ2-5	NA	TGTGCCAGCAGTAAGGAGACTCTGGAGACCCAGTACTTC	CASSKETLETQYF
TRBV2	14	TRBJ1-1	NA	TGTGCCAGCAGTGACTTATGGGGCGACACTGAAGCTTTCTTT	CASSDLWGDTEAFF
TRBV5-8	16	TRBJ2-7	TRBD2	TGTGCCAGCAACCGGCCTAAGCGGGAGGGCCTCGACGAGCAGTACTTC	CASNRPKREGLDEQYF
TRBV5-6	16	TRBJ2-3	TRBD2	TGTGCCAGCAGCTTCAGGTGGACTAGCAACTGGGATACGCAGTATTTT	CASSFRWTSNWDTQYF
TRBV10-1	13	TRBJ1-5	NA	TGCGCCAGCAGTCGGGACATCAATCAGCCCCAGCATTTT	CASSRDINQPQHF
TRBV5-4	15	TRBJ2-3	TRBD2	TGTGCCAGCAGTTGGGGGGGAGCGAGCACAGATACGCAGTATTTT	CASSWGGASTDTQYF
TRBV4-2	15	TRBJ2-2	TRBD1	TGTGCCAGCAGCCAAGGCAGGGGGTCGGCCGGGGAGCTGTTTTTT	CASSQGRGSAGELFF
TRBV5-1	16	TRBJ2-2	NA	TGCGCCAGCAGCCTTCACAGTTCCCTCAACACCGGGGAGCTGTTTTTT	CASSLHSSLNTGELFF
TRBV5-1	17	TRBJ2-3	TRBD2	TGCGCCAGCAGCTTGAGGGGTAGCGGGACGAGCACAGATACGCAGTATTTT	CASSLRGSGTSTDTQYF
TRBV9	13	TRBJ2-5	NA	TGTGCCAGCAGCGGTTGGGGGGAAGAGACCCAGTACTTC	CASSGWGEETQYF
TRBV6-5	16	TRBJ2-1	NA	TGTGCCAGCAGTTACTCGTCGGGAGAACGGGGAAATGAGCAGTTCTTC	CASSYSSGERGNEQFF
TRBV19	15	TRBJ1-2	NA	TGTGCCAGTAGTAACCAACTCGACAGCTCTTATGGCTACACCTTC	CASSNQLDSSYGYTF
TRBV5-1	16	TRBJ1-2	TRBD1	TGCGCCAGCAGCCGCAGAGGACAGGACATAGGGTATGGCTACACCTTC	CASSRRGQDIGYGYTF
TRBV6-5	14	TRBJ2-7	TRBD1	TGTGCCAGCAAGGACAGGGCCTACGTCTACGAGCAGTACTTC	CASKDRAYVYEQYF
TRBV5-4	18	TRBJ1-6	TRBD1	TGTGCCAGCAGCTTGGGCCTGACAGGGGGCGCTTATAATTCACCCCTCCACTTT	CASSLGLTGGAYNSPLHF
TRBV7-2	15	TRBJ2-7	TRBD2	TGTGCCAGCAGCCTCCCAGGACTAGTAGGGAACGAGCAGTACTTC	CASSLPGLVGNEQYF
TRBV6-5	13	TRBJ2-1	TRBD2	TGTGCCAGCAGGGAACTAGCGGGGGATGAGCAGTTCTTC	CASRELAGDEQFF
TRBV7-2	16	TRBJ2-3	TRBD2	TGTGCCAGCAGCTCCCGACTAGCGGGAGAGGCAGATACGCAGTATTTT	CASSSRLAGEADTQYF
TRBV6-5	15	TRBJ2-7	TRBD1	TGTGCCAGCAGTTACCGCGGGACAGGGGGCGGCGAGCAGTACTTC	CASSYRGTGGGEQYF
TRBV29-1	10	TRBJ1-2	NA	TGCAGCTCCGTCGGGGAGGGCTACACCTTC	CSSVGEGYTF
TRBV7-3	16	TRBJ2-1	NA	TGTGCCAGCAGCTTAACTCCCAGACAGCCCGGCGATGAGCAGTTCTTC	CASSLTPRQPGDEQFF
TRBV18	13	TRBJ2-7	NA	TGTGCCAGCTCCTTGCTTCCAGCCTACGAGCAGTACTTC	CASSLLPAYEQYF
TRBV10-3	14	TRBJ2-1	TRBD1	TGTGCCATCAGTCGACAGGGGGCGGATTATGAGCAGTTCTTC	CAISRQGADYEQFF
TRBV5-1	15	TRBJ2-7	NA	TGCGCCAGCAGCTTGGTGTTTAACTCCGTATACGAGCAGTACTTC	CASSLVFNSVYEQYF
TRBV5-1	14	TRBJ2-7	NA	TGCGCCAGCAGCTTTTCGTCTAGCCCCTACGAGCAGTACTTC	CASSFSSSPYEQYF
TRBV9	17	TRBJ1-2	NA	TGTGCCAGCAGCGTAGAGGGGGGGCGCCGACTACTCGGTGGCTACACCTTC	CASSVEGGRRLLGGYTF
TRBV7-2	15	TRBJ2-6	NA	TGTGCCAGCAGCTTATTCAGCTCTGGGGCCAACGTCCTGACTTTC	CASSLFSSGANVLTF
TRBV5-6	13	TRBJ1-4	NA	TGTGCCAGCAGCGAGCGAGCTTTGGAAAAACTGTTTTTT	CASSERALEKLFF
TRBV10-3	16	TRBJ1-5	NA	TGTGCCATCAGTGCGATTCTTTCAGGGACAAGTCAGCCCCAGCATTTT	CAISAILSGTSQPQHF
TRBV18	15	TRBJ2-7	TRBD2	TGTGCCAGCTCCCTTCCGCCTAGCGGAATCTACGAGCAGTACTTC	CASSLPPSGIYEQYF
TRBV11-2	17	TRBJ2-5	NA	TGTGCCAGCAGCTCGCTAAAACGGGGGATTCTCGTAGAGACCCAGTACTTC	CASSSLKRGILVETQYF
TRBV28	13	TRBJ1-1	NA	TGTGCCAGCAGTCCAGGGGTAGGCACTGAAGCTTTCTTT	CASSPGVGTEAFF